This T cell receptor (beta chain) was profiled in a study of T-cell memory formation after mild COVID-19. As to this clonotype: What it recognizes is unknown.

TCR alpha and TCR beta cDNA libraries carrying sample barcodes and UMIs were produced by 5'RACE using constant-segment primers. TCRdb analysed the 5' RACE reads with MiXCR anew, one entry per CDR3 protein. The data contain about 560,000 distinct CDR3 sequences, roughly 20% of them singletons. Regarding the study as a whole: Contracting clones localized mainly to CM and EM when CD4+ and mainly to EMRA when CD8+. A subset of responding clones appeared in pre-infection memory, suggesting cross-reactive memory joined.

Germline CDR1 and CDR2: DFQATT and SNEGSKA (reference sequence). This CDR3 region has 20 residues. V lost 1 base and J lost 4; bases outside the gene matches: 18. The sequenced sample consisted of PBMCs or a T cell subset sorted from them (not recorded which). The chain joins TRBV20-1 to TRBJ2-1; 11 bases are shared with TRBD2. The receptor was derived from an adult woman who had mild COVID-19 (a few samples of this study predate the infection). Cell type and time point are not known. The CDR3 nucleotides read TGCAGTGCTAGAGCCCCCTCGACTAGCGGGACCGAGGGCCTATACAATGAGCAGTTCTTC. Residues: CSARAPSTSGTEGLYNEQFF.